A single sample gave rise to the 8 T cell receptor beta chains below, sequenced in a study of CD8+CD57+ T cells in acquired aplastic anemia. Genomic DNA acted as the template from which TCR beta VDJ combination and CDR3 sequence profiling were carried out. In TCRdb, the reads were re-called with MiXCR into one record per CDR3 protein. The sample consists of 180,000 or so distinct CDR3 sequences, around 50% of them appearing once. The patients chosen for sequencing had shown expansion of CD8+CD57+ cells (detected by flow cytometry). The sequenced sample was sorted CD4+, CD8+, or CD8+CD57+ T cells (not recorded which) from PBMCs. The source of these receptors is a human donor with aplastic anemia.

By share, this clonotype ranks as medium-sized (0.01 to 0.1%). The genes are TRBV7-8 and TRBJ2-5; D remains ambiguous. This CDR3 has 12 residues. V was shortened by 0 bases and J by 4 bases, with 3 bases between the two germline ends. Germline V lookup: CDR1 SGHVS, CDR2 FQNEAQ. CDR3 bases: TGTGCCAGCAGCTTAGCGCTAGAGACCCAGTACTTC. This translates into CASSLALETQYF. Filled out from reference TRBV7-8 and TRBJ2-5, the complete variable domain reads GAGVSQSPRYKVAKRGQDVALRCDPISGHVSLFWYQQALGQGPEFLTYFQNEAQLDKSGLPSDRFFAERPEGSVSTLKIQRTQQEDSAVYLCASSLALETQYFGPGTRLLVL.

In this sample, this clonotype turned up many times. This chain links TRBV10-2 with TRBJ1-6, with 7 bases lining up with TRBD1. J gave up 9 bases and V 5 bases, and 13 bases lay outside the gene matches. The CDR3 extends over 16 amino acids. CDR1 and CDR2 from the germline V gene are WSHSY and SAAADI. In DNA form, the CDR3 reads TGCGCCAGCAGTCCTCTCCGACAGGGATTGACTTCACCCCTCCACTTT. Residues: CASSPLRQGLTSPLHF.

The chain carries TRBV12-3 or TRBV12-4 and TRBJ2-2, with D perhaps assigned TRBD1 or TRBD2 (6 bases each). The CDR3 sequence is 15 residues long. V was cut by 6 bases and J by 2 bases, with 13 bases left in between. The CDR3 region has the DNA TGTGCCAGCAGGGCACAGGGACTCAACACCGGGGAGCTGTTTTTT. Protein product: CASRAQGLNTGELFF.

Written as DNA, the CDR3 is TGCAGTGGGTCGTGGGAATATGGCTACACCTTC. Protein: CSGSWEYGYTF. The chain employs TRBV20-1 and TRBJ1-2; D unclear. The CDR3 sequence is 11 residues long. Germline V gene data show CDR1 as DFQATT and CDR2 as SNEGSKA (reference sequence). Trimming cost V 7 bases and J 5 bases, with 11 bases left between them.

The V and J genes are TRBV25-1 and TRBJ2-3, with D possibly TRBD2 on 6 matching bases. The CDR3 covers 14 residues. CDR1 is MGHDK and CDR2 is SYGVNS in the germline V gene. The V and J ends lost 8 bases and 0 bases respectively, with 12 bases between them. As DNA, the CDR3 is TGTGCCAGCTCGGGACTCCGAAGCACAGATACGCAGTATTTT. It specifies CASSGLRSTDTQYF. The whole variable domain, filled in from reference TRBV25-1 and TRBJ2-3, reads EADIYQTPRYLVIGTGKKITLECSQTMGHDKMYWYQQDPGMELHLIHYSYGVNSTEKGDLSSESTVSRIRTEHFPLTLESARPSHTSQYLCASSGLRSTDTQYFGPGTRLTVL.

The J gene is TRBJ2-5, the V gene TRBV7-9; D is unclear. This CDR3 is 15 amino acids long. Trimming took 5 bases from V and 2 from J, leaving 15 bases between them. CDR1 and CDR2 (germline): SEHNR, FQNEAQ (reference sequence). The CDR3 DNA reads as TGTGCCAGCAGCCGGATCCCTCCTCCACAAGAGACCCAGTACTTC. This gives the protein CASSRIPPPQETQYF.

The V call is TRBV2, the J call TRBJ1-2, with TRBD1 matching over 7 bases. The CDR3 sequence is 14 residues long. Germline trimming cut 7 bases from V and 0 bases from J; bases unmatched to any gene: 5. Germline lookup yields CDR1 SNHLY and CDR2 FYNNEI. CDR3 DNA: TGTGCCAGCACCCGGGACAGCCCTAACTATGGCTACACCTTC. The encoded protein is CASTRDSPNYGYTF.

This clonotype was recorded once. The rearrangement uses TRBV10-3 and TRBJ2-3; D might be TRBD2 (6 bases). The germline gives CDR1 ENHRY, CDR2 SYGVKD. Trimming took 8 bases from V and 1 from J, leaving 13 bases between them. The CDR3 runs to 14 residues. CDR3 in amino acids: CAISWRGGTDTQYF. CDR3 coding DNA: TGTGCCATCTCGTGGCGGGGAGGCACAGATACGCAGTATTTT.